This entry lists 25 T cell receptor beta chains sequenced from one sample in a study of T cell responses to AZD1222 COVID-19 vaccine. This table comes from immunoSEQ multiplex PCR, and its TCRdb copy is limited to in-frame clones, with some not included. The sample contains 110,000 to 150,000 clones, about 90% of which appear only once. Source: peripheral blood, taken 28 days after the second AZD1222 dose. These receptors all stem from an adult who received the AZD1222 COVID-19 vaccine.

In DNA, the CDR3 is TGTGCCTGGAGTCCCTACAGCACAGATACGCAGTATTTT. This gives the protein CAWSPYSTDTQYF. The gene calls are TRBV30 and TRBJ2-3, with unresolved D. V lost 2 bases to trimming and J lost 0 bases, with 6 bases between them. CDR1 GTSNPN and CDR2 SVGIG come from the germline V gene (reference sequence). The CDR3 length is 13 residues.

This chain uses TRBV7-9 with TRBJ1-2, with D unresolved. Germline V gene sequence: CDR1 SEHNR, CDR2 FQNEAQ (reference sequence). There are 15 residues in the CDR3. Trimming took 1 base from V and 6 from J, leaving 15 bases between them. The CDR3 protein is CASSLDLGRSNGYTF. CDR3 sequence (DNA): TGTGCCAGCAGCTTAGATCTGGGCAGATCGAATGGCTACACCTTC.

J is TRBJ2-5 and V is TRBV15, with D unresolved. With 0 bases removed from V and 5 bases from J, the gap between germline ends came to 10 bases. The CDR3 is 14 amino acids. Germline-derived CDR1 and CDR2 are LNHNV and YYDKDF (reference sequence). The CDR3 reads CATSRDVATETQYF. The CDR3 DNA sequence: TGTGCCACCAGCAGAGATGTGGCGACGGAGACCCAGTACTTC.

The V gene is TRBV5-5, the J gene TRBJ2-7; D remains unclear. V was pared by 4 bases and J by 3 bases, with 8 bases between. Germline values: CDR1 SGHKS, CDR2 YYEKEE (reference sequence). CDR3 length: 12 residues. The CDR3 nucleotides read TGTGCCAGCAGCCCCGAGGTCTACGAGCAGTACTTC. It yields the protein CASSPEVYEQYF.

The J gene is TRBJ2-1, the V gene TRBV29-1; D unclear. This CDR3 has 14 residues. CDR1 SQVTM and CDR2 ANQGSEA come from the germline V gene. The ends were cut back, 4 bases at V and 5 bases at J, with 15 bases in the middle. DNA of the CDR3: TGCAGCGTTGTTCCCCTGCTGTCCGACAATGAGCAGTTCTTC. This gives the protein CSVVPLLSDNEQFF.

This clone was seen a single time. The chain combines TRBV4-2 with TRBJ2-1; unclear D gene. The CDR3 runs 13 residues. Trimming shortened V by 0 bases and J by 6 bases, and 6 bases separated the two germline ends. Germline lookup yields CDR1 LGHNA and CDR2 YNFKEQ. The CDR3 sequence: CASSQDPGNEQFF. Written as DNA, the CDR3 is TGTGCCAGCAGCCAAGATCCTGGCAATGAGCAGTTCTTC.

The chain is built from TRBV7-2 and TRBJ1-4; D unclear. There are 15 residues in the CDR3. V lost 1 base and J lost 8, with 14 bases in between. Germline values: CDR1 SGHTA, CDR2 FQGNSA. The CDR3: CASSLGFSHGEKLFF. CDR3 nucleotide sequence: TGTGCCAGCAGCTTAGGGTTCAGCCATGGAGAAAAACTGTTTTTT.

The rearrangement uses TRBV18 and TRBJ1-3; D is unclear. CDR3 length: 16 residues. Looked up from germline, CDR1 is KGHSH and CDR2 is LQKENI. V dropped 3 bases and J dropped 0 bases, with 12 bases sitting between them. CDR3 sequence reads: CASSPGQGSSGNTIYF. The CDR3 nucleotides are TGTGCCAGCTCACCGGGCCAAGGGTCCTCTGGAAACACCATATATTTT.

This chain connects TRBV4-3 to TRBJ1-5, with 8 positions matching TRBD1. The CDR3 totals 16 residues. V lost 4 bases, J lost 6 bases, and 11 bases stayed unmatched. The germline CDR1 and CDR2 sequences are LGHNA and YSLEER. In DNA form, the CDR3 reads TGCGCCAGCAGCCCCGAGGCAGGGGGCCGCAGTCAGCCCCAGCATTTT. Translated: CASSPEAGGRSQPQHF.

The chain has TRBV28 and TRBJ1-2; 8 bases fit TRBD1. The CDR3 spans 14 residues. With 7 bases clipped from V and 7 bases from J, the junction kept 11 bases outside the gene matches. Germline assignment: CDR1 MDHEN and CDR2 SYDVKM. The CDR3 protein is CASTNFRGLVGYTF. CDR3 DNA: TGTGCCAGCACTAACTTCAGGGGGCTTGTTGGCTACACCTTC.

CDR3 DNA: TGTGCCAGCAGCACCACTAGCAGGGAGACCCAGTACTTC. This sequence encodes CASSTTSRETQYF. The V gene is TRBV5-6, the J gene TRBJ2-5, with a weak D call TRBD2 (6 bases). V gave up 4 bases and J gave up 5 bases, with 12 bases separating them. This CDR3 has 13 amino acids. The germline V gene encodes CDR1 SGHDT and CDR2 YYEEEE.

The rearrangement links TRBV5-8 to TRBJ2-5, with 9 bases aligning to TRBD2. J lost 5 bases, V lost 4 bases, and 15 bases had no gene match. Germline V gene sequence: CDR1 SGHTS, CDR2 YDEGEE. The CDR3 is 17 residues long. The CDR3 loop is CASSTNIRREGRETQYF. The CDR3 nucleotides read TGTGCCAGCAGCACCAACATCCGGCGGGAGGGCCGGGAGACCCAGTACTTC.

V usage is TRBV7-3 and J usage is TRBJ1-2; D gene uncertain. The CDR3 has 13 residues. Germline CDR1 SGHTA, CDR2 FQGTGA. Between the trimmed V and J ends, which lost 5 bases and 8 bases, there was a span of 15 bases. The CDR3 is CASSPGHQTGYTF. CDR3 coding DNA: TGTGCCAGCAGCCCGGGTCACCAAACAGGCTACACCTTC.

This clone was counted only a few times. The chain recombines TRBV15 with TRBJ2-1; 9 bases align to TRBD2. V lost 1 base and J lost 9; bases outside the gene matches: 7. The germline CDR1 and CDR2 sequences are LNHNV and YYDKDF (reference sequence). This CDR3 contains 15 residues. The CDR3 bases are TGTGCCACCAGCAGAGGGCTAGCGGGATGGAGTGAGCAGTTCTTC. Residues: CATSRGLAGWSEQFF.

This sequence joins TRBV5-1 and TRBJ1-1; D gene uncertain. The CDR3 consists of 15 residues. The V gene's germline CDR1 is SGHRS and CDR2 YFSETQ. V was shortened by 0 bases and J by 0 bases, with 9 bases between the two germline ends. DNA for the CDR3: TGCGCCAGCAGCTTGGGAGGCGGAATGAACACTGAAGCTTTCTTT. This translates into CASSLGGGMNTEAFF.

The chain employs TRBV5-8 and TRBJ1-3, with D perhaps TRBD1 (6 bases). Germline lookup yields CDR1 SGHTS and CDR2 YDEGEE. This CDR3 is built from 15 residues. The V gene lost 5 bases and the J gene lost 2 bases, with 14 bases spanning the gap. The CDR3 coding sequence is TGTGCCAGCAGAGCTACAGGGAGTCCTGGAAACACCATATATTTT. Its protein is CASRATGSPGNTIYF.

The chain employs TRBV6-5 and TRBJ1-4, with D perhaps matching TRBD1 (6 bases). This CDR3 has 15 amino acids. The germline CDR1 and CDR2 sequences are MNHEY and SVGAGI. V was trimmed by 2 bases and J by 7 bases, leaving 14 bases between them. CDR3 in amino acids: CASSYGGAGSEKLFF. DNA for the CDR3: TGTGCCAGCAGTTACGGGGGGGCCGGGAGTGAAAAACTGTTTTTT.

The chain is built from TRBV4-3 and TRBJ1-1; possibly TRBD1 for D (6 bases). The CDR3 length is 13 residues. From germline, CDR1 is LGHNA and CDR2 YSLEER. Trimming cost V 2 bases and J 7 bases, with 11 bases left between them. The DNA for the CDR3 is TGCGCCAGCAGCCAATATCAGGGGAGTGAAGCTTTCTTT. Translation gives CASSQYQGSEAFF.

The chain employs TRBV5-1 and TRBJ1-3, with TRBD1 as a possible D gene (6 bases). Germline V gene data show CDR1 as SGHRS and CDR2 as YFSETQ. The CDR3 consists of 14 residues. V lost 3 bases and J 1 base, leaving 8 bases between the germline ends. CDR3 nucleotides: TGCGCCAGCAGCTCAGGGACATCTGGAAACACCATATATTTT. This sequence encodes CASSSGTSGNTIYF. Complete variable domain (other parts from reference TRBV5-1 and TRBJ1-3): KAGVTQTPRYLIKTRGQQVTLSCSPISGHRSVSWYQQTPGQGLQFLFEYFSETQRNKGNFPGRFSGRQFSNSRSEMNVSTLELGDSALYLCASSSGTSGNTIYFGEGSWLTVV.

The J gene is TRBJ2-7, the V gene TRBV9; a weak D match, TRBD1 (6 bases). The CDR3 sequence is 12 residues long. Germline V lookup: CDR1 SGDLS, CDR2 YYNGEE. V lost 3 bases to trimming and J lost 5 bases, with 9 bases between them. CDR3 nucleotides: TGTGCCAGCAGCGGACCAGGGGACGAGCAGTACTTC. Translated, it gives CASSGPGDEQYF.

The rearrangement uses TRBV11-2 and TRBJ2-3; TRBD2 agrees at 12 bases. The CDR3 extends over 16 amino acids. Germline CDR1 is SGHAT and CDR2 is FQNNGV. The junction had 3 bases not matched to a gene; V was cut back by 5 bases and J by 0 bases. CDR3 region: CASSPGLAGSTDTQYF. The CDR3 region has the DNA TGTGCCAGCAGCCCCGGACTAGCGGGAAGCACAGATACGCAGTATTTT.

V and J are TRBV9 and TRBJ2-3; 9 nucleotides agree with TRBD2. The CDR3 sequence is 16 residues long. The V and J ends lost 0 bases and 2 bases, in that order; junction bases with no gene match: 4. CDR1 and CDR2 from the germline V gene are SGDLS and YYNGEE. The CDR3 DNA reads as TGTGCCAGCAGCGTAGCTTCTAGCGGGATCACAGATACGCAGTATTTT. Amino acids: CASSVASSGITDTQYF.

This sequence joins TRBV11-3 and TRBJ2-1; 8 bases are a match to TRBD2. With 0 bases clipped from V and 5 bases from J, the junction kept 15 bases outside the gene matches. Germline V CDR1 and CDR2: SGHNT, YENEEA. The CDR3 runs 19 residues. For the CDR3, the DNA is TGTGCCAGCAGCTTAGATATGAGCGGGAGCGAAGTGAGGCACAATGAGCAGTTCTTC. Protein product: CASSLDMSGSEVRHNEQFF. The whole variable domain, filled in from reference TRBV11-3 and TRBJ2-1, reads EAGVVQSPRYKIIEKKQPVAFWCNPISGHNTLYWYLQNLGQGPELLIRYENEEAVDDSQLPKDRFSAERLKGVDSTLKIQPAELGDSAVYLCASSLDMSGSEVRHNEQFFGPGTRLTVL.

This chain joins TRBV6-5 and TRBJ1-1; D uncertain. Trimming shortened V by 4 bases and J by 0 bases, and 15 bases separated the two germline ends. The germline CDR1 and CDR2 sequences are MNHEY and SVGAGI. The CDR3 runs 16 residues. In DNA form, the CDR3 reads TGTGCCAGCAGTTTCATCGAAGGCCTCATGAACACTGAAGCTTTCTTT. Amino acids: CASSFIEGLMNTEAFF.

The CDR3, as DNA: TGTGCCAGCAGCTTAGGAAGTCAGGGGGCTCAGCCCCAGCATTTT. Encoded protein: CASSLGSQGAQPQHF. The chain couples TRBV7-9 to TRBJ1-5; TRBD1 agrees at 8 bases. The CDR3 contains 15 residues. Trimming took 1 base from V and 6 from J; bases not matched to a gene: 5. Germline CDR1 is SEHNR and CDR2 is FQNEAQ (reference sequence).